This T cell receptor (beta chain) emerged from a study of shared clonotypes between healthy human individuals. The CDR3 has 11 residues. Per the germline V gene, CDR1 is LNHDA and CDR2 is SQIVND (reference sequence). The germline V and J ends were trimmed by 7 bases and 5 bases, with 9 bases remaining between them. This clone showed up just once. The antigen is undetermined. In the original analysis: Filtering was not the same, since immunoSEQ gave junction-only sequences without quality scores. Only in-frame clones appear in the TCRdb table, and some are missing; sequencing was by immunoSEQ multiplex PCR. For V, J and clone size, that table is used; D and trimming come from the DNA. Of around 1.4 million clones in the sample, about 98.5% were seen once. Overall study findings and caveats: Between a few donors, naive CD4 clonotypes were shared at a level of about 5%. Some clonotypes were shared by all four sorted-subset donors, while others were not shared. The non-shared ones had lower generation probabilities than the shared ones. Large sequencing depth failed to make sorted-subset sequencing complete, rarefaction showed.

The chain combines TRBV19 with TRBJ2-7; unclear D gene. Sequencing was carried out using naive CD4+ T cells sorted from blood. Subset meaning: CD45RA+ positively selected. The receptor was isolated from a man aged 25-45 years in good health. The CDR3 is CASTSNHEQYF. The CDR3 DNA follows: TGTGCCAGTACGTCCAACCACGAGCAGTACTTC.